Shown below are 21 T cell receptor beta chains from a single sample sequenced in a study of T cell responses to AZD1222 COVID-19 vaccine. Produced via immunoSEQ multiplex PCR; TCRdb's table is partial and in-frame only. In the table there are roughly 97,000 clones, over 90% of which are singletons. Material: peripheral blood, obtained on day 0 of AZD1222 vaccination. The receptors originated from an adult in good health.

In this sample, this clone turned up a few times. The chain is built from TRBV2 and TRBJ1-6, with a possible D match to TRBD1 (6 bases). The CDR3 is 14 amino acids. Trimming took off 7 bases at V and 10 bases at J, with 17 bases between the two ends. Germline V lookup: CDR1 SNHLY, CDR2 FYNNEI. CDR3 DNA: TGTGCCAGCACCGTGACAGACAGGAACTCACCCCTCCACTTT. It specifies CASTVTDRNSPLHF.

V usage is TRBV10-3 and J usage is TRBJ1-2, with a weak D call TRBD1 (5 bases). Germline CDR1 is ENHRY and CDR2 is SYGVKD. CDR3 size: 12 residues. Trimming removed 10 bases at V and 2 bases at J, with 11 bases between. The CDR3 sequence is CATGGTNYGYTF. The CDR3 DNA follows: TGTGCCACCGGGGGGACCAACTATGGCTACACCTTC.

The rearrangement joins TRBV11-2 to TRBJ2-2; D might be TRBD1 or TRBD2, each matching 5 bases. The CDR3 is 17 amino acids. With 5 bases removed from V and 1 base from J, the gap between germline ends came to 17 bases. The germline CDR1 and CDR2 sequences are SGHAT and FQNNGV. CDR3 region: CASSPLWGTQNTGELFF. The CDR3 nucleotides are TGTGCCAGCAGCCCCCTCTGGGGGACCCAGAACACCGGGGAGCTGTTTTTT.

This chain connects TRBV2 to TRBJ2-1; TRBD2 might be the D (6 bases). Germline loops: CDR1 SNHLY, CDR2 FYNNEI. Between the trimmed V and J ends, which lost 10 bases and 0 bases, there was a span of 13 bases. CDR3 length: 14 amino acids. The CDR3 protein is CATPPSASYNEQFF. CDR3 in DNA: TGTGCCACACCGCCTAGCGCCTCCTACAATGAGCAGTTCTTC.

The J gene is TRBJ2-5, the V gene TRBV6-5, with a possible D match to TRBD1 (6 bases). Germline assignment: CDR1 MNHEY and CDR2 SVGAGI. Trimming pared 6 bases from V and 6 bases from J, leaving 17 bases between. This CDR3 has 14 residues. The CDR3 nucleotides are TGTGCCAGCAGCCCCCAACAGGGTTTTCAGACCCAGTACTTC. Translation: CASSPQQGFQTQYF.

The rearrangement uses TRBV28 and TRBJ2-7, with a tentative D call TRBD2 (5 bases). CDR1 and CDR2 (germline): MDHEN, SYDVKM. CDR3 length: 13 residues. V dropped 1 base and J dropped 10 bases, with 14 bases sitting between them. CDR3 nucleotides: TGTGCCAGCAGTTTATCTGACCGGGATACTCAGTACTTC. This translates into CASSLSDRDTQYF.

This clone occurred a few times. J is TRBJ1-6 and V is TRBV15, with unresolved D. Germline CDR1 reads LNHNV; CDR2 reads YYDKDF (reference sequence). This CDR3 spans 16 amino acids. Trimming removed 0 bases at V and 10 bases at J, with 16 bases between. The CDR3 DNA reads TGTGCCACCAGCAGAGATAGAGCCATATCACGATCACCCCTCCACTTT. Its protein product is CATSRDRAISRSPLHF.

The chain uses TRBV5-4 and TRBJ1-6; D is perhaps TRBD1 (6 bases). CDR3 size: 13 residues. The V end was cut by 1 base, the J end by 10 bases, with 9 bases between. From germline, CDR1 is SGHNT and CDR2 YYREEE (reference sequence). The CDR3 sequence is CASSLTGRSPLHF. CDR3 DNA sequence: TGTGCCAGCAGCTTGACAGGGCGCTCACCCCTCCACTTT.

The CDR3 region has the DNA TGTGCCAGCAGTACTCGACCTCCGGGACGCACAGATACGCAGTATTTT. Amino acid sequence: CASSTRPPGRTDTQYF. The rearrangement uses TRBV11-2 and TRBJ2-3, with D possibly being TRBD1 or TRBD2 (5 bases each). CDR1 is SGHAT and CDR2 is FQNNGV in the germline V gene. The CDR3 has 16 residues. Trimming cost V 6 bases and J 1 base, with 17 bases left between them. Based on the CDR3 plus reference TRBV11-2 and TRBJ2-3, the full variable domain is EAGVAQSPRYKIIEKRQSVAFWCNPISGHATLYWYQQILGQGPKLLIQFQNNGVVDDSQLPKDRFSAERLKGVDSTLKIQPAKLEDSAVYLCASSTRPPGRTDTQYFGPGTRLTVL.

V is TRBV9 and J is TRBJ1-1; D uncertain. V lost 0 bases, J lost 0 bases, and 3 bases lay in between. The germline gives CDR1 SGDLS, CDR2 YYNGEE. There are 13 residues in the CDR3. DNA of the CDR3: TGTGCCAGCAGCGTAGGTATGAACACTGAAGCTTTCTTT. Protein: CASSVGMNTEAFF. Full variable domain (rest looked up from reference TRBV9 and TRBJ1-1): DSGVTQTPKHLITATGQRVTLRCSPRSGDLSVYWYQQSLDQGLQFLIQYYNGEERAKGNILERFSAQQFPDLHSELNLSSLELGDSALYFCASSVGMNTEAFFGQGTRLTVV.

This rearrangement joins TRBV7-8 to TRBJ1-5, with D perhaps TRBD1 (5 bases). The germline gives CDR1 SGHVS, CDR2 FQNEAQ. Trimming took off 0 bases at V and 7 bases at J, with 13 bases between the two ends. The CDR3 is 15 amino acids. Here the CDR3 reads CASSLATGSHQPQHF. The CDR3 DNA reads TGTGCCAGCAGCTTAGCTACAGGATCACACCAGCCCCAGCATTTT.

V gene TRBV5-4 combines with J gene TRBJ2-3; 7 bases are shared with TRBD2. Trimming took 2 bases from V and 4 from J; bases not matched to a gene: 4. The V gene's germline CDR1 is SGHNT and CDR2 YYREEE (reference sequence). There are 14 residues in the CDR3. CDR3 nucleotide sequence: TGTGCCAGCAGCTTTGGGACTAACCCAGATACGCAGTATTTT. Protein sequence: CASSFGTNPDTQYF.

The V gene is TRBV2, the J gene TRBJ2-2; no definite D call. The V end lost 5 bases, the J end lost 6 bases, and 10 bases lay between the germline ends. CDR1 is SNHLY and CDR2 is FYNNEI in the germline V gene. There are 13 residues in the CDR3. CDR3 sequence (DNA): TGTGCCAGCAGTCTCGGATTACCCGGGGAGCTGTTTTTT. Protein: CASSLGLPGELFF.

Here the CDR3 reads CASSPDGDRSYNEQFF. CDR3 DNA: TGCGCCAGCAGCCCCGATGGGGACAGAAGTTACAATGAGCAGTTCTTC. V and J are TRBV5-1 and TRBJ2-1; 7 nucleotides agree with TRBD1. Germline-derived CDR1 and CDR2 are SGHRS and YFSETQ. The CDR3 has 16 residues. Trimming at V came to 4 bases and at J to 4 bases, leaving 11 bases not matched to a gene.

The rearrangement joins TRBV30 to TRBJ1-2; D is unresolved. This CDR3 region has 14 residues. From germline, CDR1 is GTSNPN and CDR2 SVGIG (reference sequence). V was trimmed by 3 bases and J by 0 bases, leaving 11 bases between them. Here the CDR3 reads CAWRPAGANYGYTF. CDR3 DNA sequence: TGTGCCTGGAGGCCCGCAGGTGCTAACTATGGCTACACCTTC.

The chain uses TRBV11-2 and TRBJ2-1; TRBD2 aligns across 8 bases. There are 18 residues in the CDR3. Germline-derived CDR1 and CDR2 are SGHAT and FQNNGV. Trimming at V came to 2 bases and at J to 1 base, leaving 10 bases not matched to a gene. The CDR3 spells CASSLLAGGPGSYNEQFF. The CDR3 DNA reads as TGTGCCAGCAGCTTACTCGCGGGAGGACCGGGGTCCTACAATGAGCAGTTCTTC. Together with reference TRBV11-2 and TRBJ2-1, the CDR3 gives the full variable domain: EAGVAQSPRYKIIEKRQSVAFWCNPISGHATLYWYQQILGQGPKLLIQFQNNGVVDDSQLPKDRFSAERLKGVDSTLKIQPAKLEDSAVYLCASSLLAGGPGSYNEQFFGPGTRLTVL.

The chain joins TRBV28 to TRBJ2-2; no clear D. The V end was cut by 8 bases, the J end by 5 bases, with 9 bases between. Germline CDR1 is MDHEN and CDR2 is SYDVKM. This CDR3 comprises 12 residues. The CDR3 is CASAGITGELFF. The CDR3 nucleotides read TGTGCCAGCGCAGGAATTACCGGGGAGCTGTTTTTT.

The chain uses TRBV7-3 and TRBJ2-7; the D is unclear. This CDR3 has 14 amino acids. CDR1 is SGHTA and CDR2 is FQGTGA in the germline V gene. With 8 bases removed from V and 2 bases from J, the gap between germline ends came to 16 bases. The CDR3 region is CASLPPTPTYEQYF. For the CDR3, the DNA is TGTGCCAGCCTCCCCCCGACACCTACCTACGAGCAGTACTTC.

The chain joins TRBV28 to TRBJ2-5; the D gene is possibly TRBD1 (5 bases). The germline CDR1 and CDR2 sequences are MDHEN and SYDVKM. CDR3 length: 18 amino acids. With 7 bases removed from V and 0 bases from J, the gap between germline ends came to 24 bases. The CDR3 DNA reads as TGTGCCAGCACTCCCCCTCTCAGGGTTTCCGTTTACCAAGAGACCCAGTACTTC. Translating gives CASTPPLRVSVYQETQYF.

This chain connects TRBV2 to TRBJ2-1, with 8 bases lining up with TRBD1. The CDR3 spans 14 residues. CDR1 and CDR2 from the germline V gene are SNHLY and FYNNEI. V lost 7 bases, J lost 6 bases, and 8 bases stayed unmatched. The CDR3 loop reads CASMDTDRANEQFF. In DNA, the CDR3 is TGTGCCAGCATGGACACGGACAGGGCCAATGAGCAGTTCTTC.

This rearrangement joins TRBV10-3 to TRBJ2-2, with TRBD2 identical over 12 bases. Germline assignment: CDR1 ENHRY and CDR2 SYGVKD. The J segment lost 5 bases and the V segment lost 8 bases, leaving 12 bases of the junction unmatched. The CDR3 has 17 residues. CDR3 DNA: TGTGCCATCCAAGGTCAACTAGCGGGAGGAGCAACCGGGGAGCTGTTTTTT. Translating it yields CAIQGQLAGGATGELFF.